This T cell receptor beta chain was observed in a study of shared clonotypes between healthy human individuals. Study context: The cohort had two women and a few men, ages 18 to 49.

As defined, naive CD8 cells were CD45RO-negative and positively selected for CCR7, with terminally differentiated effector memory CD45RA+ cells excluded. Those who donated, Caucasian adults without exception, all lived in Nashville, Tennessee. Here immunoSEQ multiplex PCR was the method, and the copy in TCRdb shows in-frame clones only, minus some. The table shows roughly 2.1 million clones, with about 92% occurring only once. V was shortened by 6 bases and J by 7 bases, with 15 bases between the two germline ends. The CDR3 runs 14 residues. The germline V gene encodes CDR1 SGHTA and CDR2 FQGNSA. J is TRBJ1-4 and V is TRBV7-2; D is perhaps TRBD1 (6 bases). The sequence derives from a man younger than 35 in good health. Some clones in this sample may be carry-over from other donors' samples. The sequenced sample consisted of naive CD8+ T cells from PBMCs. Here the CDR3 reads CASRVQGRGEKLFF. The CDR3 DNA reads TGTGCCAGCAGGGTACAGGGTAGGGGTGAAAAACTGTTTTTT.